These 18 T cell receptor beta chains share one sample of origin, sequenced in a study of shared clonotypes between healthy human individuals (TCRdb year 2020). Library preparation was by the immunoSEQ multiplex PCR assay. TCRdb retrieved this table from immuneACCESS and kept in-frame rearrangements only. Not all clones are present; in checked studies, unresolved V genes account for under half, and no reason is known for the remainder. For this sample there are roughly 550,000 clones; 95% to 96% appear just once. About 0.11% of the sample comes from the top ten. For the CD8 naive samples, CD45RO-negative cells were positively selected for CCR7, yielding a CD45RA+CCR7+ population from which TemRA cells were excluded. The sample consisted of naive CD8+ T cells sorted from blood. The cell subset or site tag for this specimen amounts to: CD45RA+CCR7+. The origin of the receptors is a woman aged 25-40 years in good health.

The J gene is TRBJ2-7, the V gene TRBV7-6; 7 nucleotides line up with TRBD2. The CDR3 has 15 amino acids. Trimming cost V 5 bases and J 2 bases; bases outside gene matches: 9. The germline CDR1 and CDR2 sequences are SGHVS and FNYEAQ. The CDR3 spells CASSPVAGGTYEQYF. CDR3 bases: TGTGCCAGCAGCCCCGTTGCCGGGGGGACCTACGAGCAGTACTTC.

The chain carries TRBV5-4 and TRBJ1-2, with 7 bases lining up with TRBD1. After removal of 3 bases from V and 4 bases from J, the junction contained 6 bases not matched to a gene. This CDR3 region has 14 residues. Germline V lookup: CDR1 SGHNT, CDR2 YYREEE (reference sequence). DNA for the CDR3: TGTGCCAGCAGCTCTCAGGGGGGAGGCTATGGCTACACCTTC. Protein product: CASSSQGGGYGYTF.

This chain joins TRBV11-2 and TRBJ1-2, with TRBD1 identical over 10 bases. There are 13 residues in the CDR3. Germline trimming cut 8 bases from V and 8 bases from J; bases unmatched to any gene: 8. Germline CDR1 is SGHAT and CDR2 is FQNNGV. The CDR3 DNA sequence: TGTGCCAGCCAGACAGGGGGCGCCCGGGGCTACACCTTC. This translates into CASQTGGARGYTF.

The CDR3 DNA is TGTGCCAGCAGCTCCCGAGCCACAGCGGAGACCTTGAATGAGCAGTTCTTC. It encodes CASSSRATAETLNEQFF. The chain carries TRBV9 and TRBJ2-1, with D possibly TRBD2 on 5 matching bases. Germline V gene data show CDR1 as SGDLS and CDR2 as YYNGEE. The ends were cut back, 4 bases at V and 7 bases at J, with 24 bases in the middle. CDR3 length: 17 residues.

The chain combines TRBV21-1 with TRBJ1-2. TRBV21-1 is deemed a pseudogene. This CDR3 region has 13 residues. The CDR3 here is CASSKVFGDGYTF. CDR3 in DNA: TGTGCCAGCAGCAAAGTATTCGGAGATGGCTACACCTTC.

CDR3 amino acids: CASSLSDPFDEQYF. For the CDR3, the DNA is TGTGCCAGCAGTTTATCAGATCCCTTTGACGAGCAGTACTTC. This sequence joins TRBV27 and TRBJ2-7; no clear D. V was cut by 0 bases and J by 5 bases, with 11 bases left in between. The germline CDR1 and CDR2 sequences are MNHEY and SMNVEV (reference sequence). There are 14 residues in the CDR3.

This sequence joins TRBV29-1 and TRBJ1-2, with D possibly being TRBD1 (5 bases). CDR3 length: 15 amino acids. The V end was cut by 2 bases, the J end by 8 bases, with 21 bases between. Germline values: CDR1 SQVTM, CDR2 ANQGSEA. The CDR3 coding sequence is TGCAGCGTTGAATCAGACACCGGGGTTAGACAGGGCTACACCTTC. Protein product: CSVESDTGVRQGYTF.

The CDR3 loop reads CASRGQESLGQYF. The CDR3 DNA sequence: TGTGCCAGCAGGGGACAGGAGTCCTTGGGGCAGTACTTC. The genes are TRBV2 and TRBJ2-7, with 8 nucleotides matching TRBD1. This CDR3 contains 13 residues. Trimming took 6 bases from V and 9 from J; bases not matched to a gene: 10. The germline CDR1 and CDR2 sequences are SNHLY and FYNNEI.

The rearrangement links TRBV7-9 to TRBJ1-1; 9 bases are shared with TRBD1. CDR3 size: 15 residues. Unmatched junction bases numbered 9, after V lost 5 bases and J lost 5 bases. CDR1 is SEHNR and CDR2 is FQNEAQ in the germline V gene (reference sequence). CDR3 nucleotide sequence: TGTGCCAGCAGCCGTCAATACGACAGGGGGACTGAAGCTTTCTTT. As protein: CASSRQYDRGTEAFF.

In DNA form, the CDR3 reads TGTGCCAGCAGCTTATCTTCTAATCCAACTAGCTTGGTAGATACGCAGTATTTT. This codes for CASSLSSNPTSLVDTQYF. The chain couples TRBV13 to TRBJ2-3; possible D gene TRBD2, 6 bases. The CDR3 is 18 residues long. The germline gives CDR1 PRHDT, CDR2 FYEKMQ (reference sequence). Trimming shortened V by 2 bases and J by 5 bases, and 23 bases separated the two germline ends.

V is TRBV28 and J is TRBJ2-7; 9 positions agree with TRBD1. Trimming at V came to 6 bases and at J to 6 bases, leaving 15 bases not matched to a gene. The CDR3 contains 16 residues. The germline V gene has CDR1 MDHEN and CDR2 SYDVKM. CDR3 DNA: TGTGCCAGCAGCCGTCGACCGGGACAGGGATGGGGCGAGCAGTACTTC. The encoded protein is CASSRRPGQGWGEQYF.

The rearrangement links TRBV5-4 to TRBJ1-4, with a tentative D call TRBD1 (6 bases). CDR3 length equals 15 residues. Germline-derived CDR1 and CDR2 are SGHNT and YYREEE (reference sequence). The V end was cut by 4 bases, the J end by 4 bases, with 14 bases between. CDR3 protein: CASSHTGLGNEKLFF. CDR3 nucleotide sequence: TGTGCCAGCAGCCATACAGGGCTGGGTAATGAAAAACTGTTTTTT.

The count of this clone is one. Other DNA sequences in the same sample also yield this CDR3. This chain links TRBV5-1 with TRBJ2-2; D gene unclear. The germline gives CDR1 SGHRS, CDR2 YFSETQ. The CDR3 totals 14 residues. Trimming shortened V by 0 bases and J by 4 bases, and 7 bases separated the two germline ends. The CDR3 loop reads CASSLEYRTGELFF. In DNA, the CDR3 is TGCGCCAGCAGCTTGGAATACCGCACCGGGGAGCTGTTTTTT.

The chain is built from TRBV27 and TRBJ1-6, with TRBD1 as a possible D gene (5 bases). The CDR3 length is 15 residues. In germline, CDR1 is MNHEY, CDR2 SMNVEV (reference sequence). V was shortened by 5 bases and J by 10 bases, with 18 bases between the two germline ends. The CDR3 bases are TGTGCCAGCAGTACAACCGGGACGTTCGGATCACCCCTCCACTTT. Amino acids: CASSTTGTFGSPLHF.

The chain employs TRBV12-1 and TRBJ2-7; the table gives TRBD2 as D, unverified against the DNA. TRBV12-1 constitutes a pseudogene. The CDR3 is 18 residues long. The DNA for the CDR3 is TGTGCCAGCAGCTCAGGGGTAGCGGGAGAATCTTACTCCTACGAGCAGTACTTC. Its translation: CASSSGVAGESYSYEQYF.

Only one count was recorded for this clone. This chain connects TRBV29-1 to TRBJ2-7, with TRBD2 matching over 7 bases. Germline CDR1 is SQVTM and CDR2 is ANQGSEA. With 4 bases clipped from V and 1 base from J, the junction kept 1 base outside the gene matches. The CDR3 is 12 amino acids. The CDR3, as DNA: TGCAGCGTTGGGGGAGGGTCCTACGAGCAGTACTTC. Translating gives CSVGGGSYEQYF.

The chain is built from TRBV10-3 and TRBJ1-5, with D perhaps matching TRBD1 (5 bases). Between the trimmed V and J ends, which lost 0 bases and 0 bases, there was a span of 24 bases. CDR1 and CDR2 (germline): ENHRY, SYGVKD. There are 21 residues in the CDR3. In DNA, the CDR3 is TGTGCCATCAGTGAGTCACCCAACCCGGGGGGTGATTCCTATAGCAATCAGCCCCAGCATTTT. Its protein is CAISESPNPGGDSYSNQPQHF.

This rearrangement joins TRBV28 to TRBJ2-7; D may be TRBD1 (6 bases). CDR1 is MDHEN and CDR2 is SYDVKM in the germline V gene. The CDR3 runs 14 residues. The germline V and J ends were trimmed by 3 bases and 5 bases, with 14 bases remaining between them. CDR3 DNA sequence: TGTGCCAGCAGTTTTTTCATCCCAGGGGACGAGCAGTACTTC. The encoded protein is CASSFFIPGDEQYF.